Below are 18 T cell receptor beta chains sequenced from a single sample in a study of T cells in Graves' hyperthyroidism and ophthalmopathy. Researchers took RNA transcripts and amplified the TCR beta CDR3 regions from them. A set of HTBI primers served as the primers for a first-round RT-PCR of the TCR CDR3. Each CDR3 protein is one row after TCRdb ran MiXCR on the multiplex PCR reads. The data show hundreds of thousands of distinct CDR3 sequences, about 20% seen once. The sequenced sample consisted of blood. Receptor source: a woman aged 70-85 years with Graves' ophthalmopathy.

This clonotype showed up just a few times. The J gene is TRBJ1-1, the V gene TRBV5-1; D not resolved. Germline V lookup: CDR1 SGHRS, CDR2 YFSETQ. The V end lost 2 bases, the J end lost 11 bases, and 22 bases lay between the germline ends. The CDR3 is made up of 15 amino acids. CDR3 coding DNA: TGCGCCAGCAGCTTAGGTGGAAGATTATTTCCGGACGCTTTCTTT. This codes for CASSLGGRLFPDAFF.

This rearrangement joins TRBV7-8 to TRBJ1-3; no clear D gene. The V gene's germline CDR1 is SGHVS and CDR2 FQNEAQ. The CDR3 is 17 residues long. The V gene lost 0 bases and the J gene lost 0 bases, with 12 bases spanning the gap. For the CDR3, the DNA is TGTGCCAGCAGCTTAGCGGTAACTTTCCGCTCTGGAAACACCATATATTTT. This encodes CASSLAVTFRSGNTIYF.

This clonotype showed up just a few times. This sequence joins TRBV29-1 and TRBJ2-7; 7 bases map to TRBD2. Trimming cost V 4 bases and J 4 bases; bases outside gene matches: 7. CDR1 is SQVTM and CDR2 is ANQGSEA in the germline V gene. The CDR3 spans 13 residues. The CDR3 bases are TGCAGCGTTGTGGGAGGGCAGGGTTACGAGCAGTACTTC. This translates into CSVVGGQGYEQYF.

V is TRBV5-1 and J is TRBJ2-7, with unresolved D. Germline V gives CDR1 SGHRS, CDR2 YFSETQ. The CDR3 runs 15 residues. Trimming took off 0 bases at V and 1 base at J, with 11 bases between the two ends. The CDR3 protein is CASSLEPFTSYEQYF. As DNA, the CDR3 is TGCGCCAGCAGCTTGGAGCCCTTTACTTCCTACGAGCAGTACTTC.

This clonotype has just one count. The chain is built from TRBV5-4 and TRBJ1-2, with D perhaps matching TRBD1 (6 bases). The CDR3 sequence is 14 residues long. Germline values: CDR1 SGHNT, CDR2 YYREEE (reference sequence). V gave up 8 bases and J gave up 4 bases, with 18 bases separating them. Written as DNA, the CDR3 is TGTGCCAGTACTGGAGCAGGGGAAGGCTATGGCTACACCTTC. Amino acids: CASTGAGEGYGYTF. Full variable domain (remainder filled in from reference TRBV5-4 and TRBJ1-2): ETGVTQSPTHLIKTRGQQVTLRCSSQSGHNTVSWYQQALGQGPQFIFQYYREEENGRGNFPPRFSGLQFPNYSSELNVNALELDDSALYLCASTGAGEGYGYTFGSGTRLTVV.

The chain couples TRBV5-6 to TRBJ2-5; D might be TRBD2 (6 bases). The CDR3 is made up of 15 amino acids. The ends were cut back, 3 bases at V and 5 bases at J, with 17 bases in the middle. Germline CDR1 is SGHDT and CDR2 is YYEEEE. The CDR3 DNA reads TGTGCCAGCAGCTCTGGACGGAGGGTCGCTGAGACCCAGTACTTC. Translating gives CASSSGRRVAETQYF.

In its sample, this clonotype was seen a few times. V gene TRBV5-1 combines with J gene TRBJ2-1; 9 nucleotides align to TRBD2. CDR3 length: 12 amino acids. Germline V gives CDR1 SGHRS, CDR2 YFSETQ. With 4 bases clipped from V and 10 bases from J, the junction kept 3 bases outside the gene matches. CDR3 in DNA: TGCGCCAGCAGCCCGGGACTAGCCGAGCAGTTCTTC. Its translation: CASSPGLAEQFF.

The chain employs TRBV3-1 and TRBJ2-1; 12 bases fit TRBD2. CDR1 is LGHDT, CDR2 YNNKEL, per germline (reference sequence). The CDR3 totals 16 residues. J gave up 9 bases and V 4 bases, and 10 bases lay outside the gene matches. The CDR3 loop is CASSRRTSGMGGEQFF. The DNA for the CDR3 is TGTGCCAGCAGCCGCCGGACTAGCGGGATGGGGGGTGAGCAGTTCTTC.

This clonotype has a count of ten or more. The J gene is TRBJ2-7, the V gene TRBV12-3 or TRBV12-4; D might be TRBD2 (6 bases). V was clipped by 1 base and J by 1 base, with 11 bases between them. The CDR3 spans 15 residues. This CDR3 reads CASSLVGGGSYEQYF. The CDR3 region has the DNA TGTGCCAGCAGTTTAGTCGGGGGAGGATCCTACGAGCAGTACTTC.

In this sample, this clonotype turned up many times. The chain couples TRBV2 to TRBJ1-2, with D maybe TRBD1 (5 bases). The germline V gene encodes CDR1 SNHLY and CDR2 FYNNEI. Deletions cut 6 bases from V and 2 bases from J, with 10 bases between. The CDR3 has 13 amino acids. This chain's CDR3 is CASRAGANYGYTF. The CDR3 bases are TGTGCCAGCAGAGCCGGGGCCAACTATGGCTACACCTTC.

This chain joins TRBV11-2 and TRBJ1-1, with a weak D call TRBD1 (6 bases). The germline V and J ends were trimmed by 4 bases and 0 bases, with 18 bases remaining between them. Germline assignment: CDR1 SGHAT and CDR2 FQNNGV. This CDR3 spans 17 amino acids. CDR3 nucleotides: TGTGCCAGCAGCTCGGATCTTACAGGGTTCATGAACACTGAAGCTTTCTTT. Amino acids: CASSSDLTGFMNTEAFF. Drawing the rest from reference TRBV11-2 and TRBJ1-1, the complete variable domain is EAGVAQSPRYKIIEKRQSVAFWCNPISGHATLYWYQQILGQGPKLLIQFQNNGVVDDSQLPKDRFSAERLKGVDSTLKIQPAKLEDSAVYLCASSSDLTGFMNTEAFFGQGTRLTVV.

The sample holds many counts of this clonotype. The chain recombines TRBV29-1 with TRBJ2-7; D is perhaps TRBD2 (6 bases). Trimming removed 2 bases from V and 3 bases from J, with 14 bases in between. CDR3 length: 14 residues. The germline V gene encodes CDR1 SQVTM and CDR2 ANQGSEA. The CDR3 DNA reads TGCAGCGTTGAATCTTACGGGAGCCACTACGAGCAGTACTTC. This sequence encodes CSVESYGSHYEQYF.

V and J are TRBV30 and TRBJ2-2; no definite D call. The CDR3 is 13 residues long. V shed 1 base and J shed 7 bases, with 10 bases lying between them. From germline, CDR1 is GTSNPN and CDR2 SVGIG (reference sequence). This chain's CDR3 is CAWSGMFGGELFF. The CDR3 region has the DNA TGTGCCTGGAGTGGTATGTTCGGCGGGGAGCTGTTTTTT.

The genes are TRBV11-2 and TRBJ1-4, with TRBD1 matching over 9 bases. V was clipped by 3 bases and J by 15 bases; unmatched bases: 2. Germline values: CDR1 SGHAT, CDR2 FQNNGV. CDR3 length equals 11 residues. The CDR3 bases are TGTGCCAGCAGCTTCCGGGACAGGGTGTTTTTT. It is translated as CASSFRDRVFF.

The DNA of the CDR3 is TGTGCCAGCAGCGATACCGTTACCAACTATGGCTACACCTTC. Encoded protein: CASSDTVTNYGYTF. This chain uses TRBV6-2 or TRBV6-3 with TRBJ1-2; D remains ambiguous. V was cut by 6 bases and J by 2 bases, with 13 bases left in between. In germline, CDR1 is MNHEY, CDR2 SVGEGT. The CDR3 loop spans 14 amino acids.

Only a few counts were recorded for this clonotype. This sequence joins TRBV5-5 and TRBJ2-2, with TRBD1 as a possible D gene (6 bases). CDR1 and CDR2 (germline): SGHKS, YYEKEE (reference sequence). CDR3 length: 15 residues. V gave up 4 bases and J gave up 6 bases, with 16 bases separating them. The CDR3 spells CASSLTGLGAGELFF. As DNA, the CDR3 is TGTGCCAGCAGCCTCACAGGGTTAGGTGCCGGGGAGCTGTTTTTT.

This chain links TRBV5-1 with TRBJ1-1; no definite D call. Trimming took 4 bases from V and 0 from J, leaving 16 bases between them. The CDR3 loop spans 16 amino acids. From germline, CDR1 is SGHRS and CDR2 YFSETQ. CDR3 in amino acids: CASSLLTSGMNTEAFF. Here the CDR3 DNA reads TGCGCCAGCAGCCTACTGACGTCGGGGATGAACACTGAAGCTTTCTTT. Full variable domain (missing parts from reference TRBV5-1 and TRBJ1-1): KAGVTQTPRYLIKTRGQQVTLSCSPISGHRSVSWYQQTPGQGLQFLFEYFSETQRNKGNFPGRFSGRQFSNSRSEMNVSTLELGDSALYLCASSLLTSGMNTEAFFGQGTRLTVV.

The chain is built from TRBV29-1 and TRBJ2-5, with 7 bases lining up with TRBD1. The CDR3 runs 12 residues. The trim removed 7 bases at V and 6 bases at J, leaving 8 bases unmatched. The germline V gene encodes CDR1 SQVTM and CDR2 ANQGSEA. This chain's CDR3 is CSARDSGQTQYF. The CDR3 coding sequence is TGCAGCGCTCGGGACAGCGGCCAGACCCAGTACTTC. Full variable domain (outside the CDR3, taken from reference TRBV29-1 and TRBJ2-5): SAVISQKPSRDICQRGTSLTIQCQVDSQVTMMFWYRQQPGQSLTLIATANQGSEATYESGFVIDKFPISRPNLTFSTLTVSNMSPEDSSIYLCSARDSGQTQYFGPGTRLLVL.